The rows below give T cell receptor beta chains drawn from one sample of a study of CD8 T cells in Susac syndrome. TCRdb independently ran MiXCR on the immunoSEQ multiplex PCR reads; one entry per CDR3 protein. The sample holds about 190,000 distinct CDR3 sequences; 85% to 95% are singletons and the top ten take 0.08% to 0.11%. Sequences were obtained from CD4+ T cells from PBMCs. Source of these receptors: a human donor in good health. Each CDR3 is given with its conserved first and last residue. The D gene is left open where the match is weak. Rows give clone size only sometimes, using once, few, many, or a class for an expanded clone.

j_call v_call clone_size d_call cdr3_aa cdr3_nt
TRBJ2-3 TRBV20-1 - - CSARVATGSVADTQYF TGCAGTGCCAGGGTAGCTACAGGTTCGGTGGCAGATACGCAGTATTTT
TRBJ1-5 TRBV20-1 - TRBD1 CSASQGTGVSNQPQHF TGCAGTGCTAGTCAAGGGACAGGGGTTAGCAATCAGCCCCAGCATTTT
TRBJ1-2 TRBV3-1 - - CASSQEQVRGYTF TGTGCCAGCAGCCAAGAGCAGGTACGCGGCTACACCTTC
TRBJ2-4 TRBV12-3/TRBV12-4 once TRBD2 CASSLPGRGKNIQYF TGTGCCAGCAGTTTACCAGGGAGGGGCAAAAACATTCAGTACTTC
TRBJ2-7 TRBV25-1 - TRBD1 CASRDRGTYEQYF TGTGCCAGCAGGGACAGGGGGACCTACGAGCAGTACTTC
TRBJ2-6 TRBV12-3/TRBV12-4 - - CASSLQVSGANVLTF TGTGCCAGCAGTTTACAGGTCTCTGGGGCCAACGTCCTGACTTTC
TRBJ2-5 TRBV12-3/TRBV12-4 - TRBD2 CASSRSTSGETQYF TGTGCCAGCAGTAGATCGACTAGCGGGGAGACCCAGTACTTC
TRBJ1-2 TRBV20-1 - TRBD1 CSARRTGTGYGYTF TGCAGTGCTAGAAGGACAGGGACGGGGTATGGCTACACCTTC
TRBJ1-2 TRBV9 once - CASSVEELYGYTF TGTGCCAGCAGCGTAGAGGAACTCTATGGCTACACCTTC
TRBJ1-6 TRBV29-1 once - CSVETGGVGSPLHF TGCAGCGTTGAGACAGGAGGAGTGGGTTCACCCCTCCACTTT
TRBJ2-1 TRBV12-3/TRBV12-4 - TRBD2 CASSPPLTSGFYNEQFF TGTGCCAGCAGCCCTCCACTCACTAGCGGGTTTTACAATGAGCAGTTCTTC
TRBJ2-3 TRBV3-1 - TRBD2 CASSRGAGGSTDTQYF TGTGCCAGCAGCCGAGGGGCGGGAGGGAGCACAGATACGCAGTATTTT
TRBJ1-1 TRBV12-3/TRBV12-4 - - CASSPGPNLNTEAFF TGTGCCAGCAGTCCGGGACCTAACCTGAACACTGAAGCTTTCTTT
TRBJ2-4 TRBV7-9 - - CASSLNLSRTRQAKNIQYF TGTGCCAGCAGCTTGAATCTCAGCAGGACACGGCAAGCCAAAAACATTCAGTACTTC
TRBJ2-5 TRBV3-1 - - CASSQTAREETQYF TGTGCCAGCAGCCAAACCGCAAGGGAAGAGACCCAGTACTTC
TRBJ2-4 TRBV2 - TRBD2 CASTGGSNIQYF TGTGCCAGCACCGGCGGGAGTAACATTCAGTACTTC
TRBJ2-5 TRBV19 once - CASSIDRGGQETQYF TGTGCCAGTAGTATCGATCGCGGCGGGCAAGAGACCCAGTACTTC
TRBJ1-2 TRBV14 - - CASSLRGRANYGYTF TGTGCCAGCAGCCTGAGGGGACGGGCTAACTATGGCTACACCTTC